Presented here are 3 T cell receptor beta chains from one specimen sequenced in a study of blood T cells in healthy people across ages. The authors ran a second PCR of 7 to 11 cycles using a sample-barcoded 5' primer and a J-beta primer mix. Using its own MiXCR run on the 5' RACE reads, TCRdb lists one record per CDR3 protein. The sample includes some 550,000 distinct CDR3 sequences, 47% of them seen just once. Sequenced material: blood. These receptors were obtained from a man older than 75 in good health.

This clonotype was picked up a small number of times. This sequence joins TRBV12-3 or TRBV12-4 and TRBJ2-7; weak D call: TRBD1 (5 bases). Between the trimmed V and J ends, which lost 2 bases and 5 bases, there was a span of 16 bases. This CDR3 is 15 amino acids long. CDR3 amino acids: CASSLRVGRGHEQYF. The DNA for the CDR3 is TGTGCCAGCAGTTTAAGGGTGGGGCGTGGTCACGAGCAGTACTTC.

The chain is built from TRBV6-5 and TRBJ2-2; a possible D gene is TRBD2 (5 bases). V lost 0 bases to trimming and J lost 10 bases, with 21 bases between them. The CDR3 is 17 amino acids. CDR1 is MNHEY and CDR2 is SVGAGI in the germline V gene. The CDR3, as DNA: TGTGCCAGCAGTTACTCCGGCAGCGTAGCGAACACCAAGGAGCTGTTTTTT. This encodes CASSYSGSVANTKELFF.

The rearrangement links TRBV6-2 or TRBV6-3 to TRBJ2-1, with 10 bases that match TRBD2. Germline CDR1 reads MNHEY; CDR2 reads SVGEGT. The length of the CDR3 is 17 residues. The V segment lost 2 bases and the J segment 9 bases; nucleotides outside the gene matches: 13. The CDR3 coding sequence is TGTGCCAGCAGTTACACCCTAGGAGCGGGAGGGCCCCGTGAGCAGTTCTTC. Protein product: CASSYTLGAGGPREQFF.